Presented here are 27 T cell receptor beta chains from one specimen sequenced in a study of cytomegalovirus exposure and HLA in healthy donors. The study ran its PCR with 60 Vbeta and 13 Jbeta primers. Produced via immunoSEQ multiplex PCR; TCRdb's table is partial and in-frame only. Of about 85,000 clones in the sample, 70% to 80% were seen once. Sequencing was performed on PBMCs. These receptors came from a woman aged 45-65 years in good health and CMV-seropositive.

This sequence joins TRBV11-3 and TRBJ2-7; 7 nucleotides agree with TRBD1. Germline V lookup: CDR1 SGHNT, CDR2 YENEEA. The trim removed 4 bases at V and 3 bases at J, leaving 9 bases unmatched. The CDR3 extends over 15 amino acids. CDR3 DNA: TGTGCCAGCAGCTCCCCCGGGACAGTACACTACGAGCAGTACGTC. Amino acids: CASSSPGTVHYEQYV.

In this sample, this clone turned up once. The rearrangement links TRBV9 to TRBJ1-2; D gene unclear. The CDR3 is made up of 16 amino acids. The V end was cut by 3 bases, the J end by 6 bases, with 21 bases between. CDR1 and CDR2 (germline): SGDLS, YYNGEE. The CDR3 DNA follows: TGTGCCAGCAGCGAAGACAAGCTCACACCTAAGCATGGCTACACCTTC. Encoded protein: CASSEDKLTPKHGYTF. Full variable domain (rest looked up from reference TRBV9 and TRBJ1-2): DSGVTQTPKHLITATGQRVTLRCSPRSGDLSVYWYQQSLDQGLQFLIQYYNGEERAKGNILERFSAQQFPDLHSELNLSSLELGDSALYFCASSEDKLTPKHGYTFGSGTRLTVV.

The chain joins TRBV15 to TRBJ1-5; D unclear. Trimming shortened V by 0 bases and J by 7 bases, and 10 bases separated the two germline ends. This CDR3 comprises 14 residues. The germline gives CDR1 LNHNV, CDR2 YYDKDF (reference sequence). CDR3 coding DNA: TGTGCCACCAGCAGAGATCGGCAGCGGCAGCCCCAGCATTTT. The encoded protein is CATSRDRQRQPQHF.

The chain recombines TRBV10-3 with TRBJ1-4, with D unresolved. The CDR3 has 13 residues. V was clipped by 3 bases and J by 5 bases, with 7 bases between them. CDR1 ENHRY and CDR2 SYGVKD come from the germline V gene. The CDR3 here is CAISEVENEKLFF. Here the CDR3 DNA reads TGTGCCATCAGTGAAGTGGAGAATGAAAAACTGTTTTTT.

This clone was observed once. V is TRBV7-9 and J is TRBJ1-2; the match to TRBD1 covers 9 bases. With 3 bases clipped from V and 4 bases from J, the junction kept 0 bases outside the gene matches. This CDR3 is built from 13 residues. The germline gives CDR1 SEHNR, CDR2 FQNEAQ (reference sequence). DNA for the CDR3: TGTGCCAGCAGCTTGGACAGGGGCTATGGCTACACCTTC. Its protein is CASSLDRGYGYTF.

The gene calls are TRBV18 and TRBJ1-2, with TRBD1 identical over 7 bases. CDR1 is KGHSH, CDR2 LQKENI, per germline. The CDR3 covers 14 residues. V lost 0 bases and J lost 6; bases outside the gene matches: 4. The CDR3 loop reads CASSPPVQGDGYTF. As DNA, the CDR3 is TGTGCCAGCTCACCACCAGTGCAGGGGGATGGCTACACCTTC.

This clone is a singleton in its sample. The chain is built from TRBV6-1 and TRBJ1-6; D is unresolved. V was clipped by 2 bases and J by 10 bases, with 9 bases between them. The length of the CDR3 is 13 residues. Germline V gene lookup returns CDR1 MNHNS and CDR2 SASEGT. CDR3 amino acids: CASSERRVSPLHF. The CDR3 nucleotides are TGTGCCAGCAGTGAACGGAGGGTGTCACCCCTCCACTTT.

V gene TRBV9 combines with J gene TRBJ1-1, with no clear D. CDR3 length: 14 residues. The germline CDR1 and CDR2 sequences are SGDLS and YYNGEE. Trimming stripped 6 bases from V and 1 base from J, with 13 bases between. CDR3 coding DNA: TGTGCCAGCAAAGTGGGAGACGGGAACACTGAAGCTTTCTTT. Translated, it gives CASKVGDGNTEAFF.

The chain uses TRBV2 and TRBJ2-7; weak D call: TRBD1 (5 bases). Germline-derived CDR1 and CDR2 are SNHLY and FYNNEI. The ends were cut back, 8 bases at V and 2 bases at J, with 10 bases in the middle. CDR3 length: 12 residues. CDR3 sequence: CASGAWTYEQYV. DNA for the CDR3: TGTGCCAGCGGGGCTTGGACCTACGAGCAGTACGTC.

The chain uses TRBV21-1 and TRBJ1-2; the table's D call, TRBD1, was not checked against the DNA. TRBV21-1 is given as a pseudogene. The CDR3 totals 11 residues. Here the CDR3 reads CASTHLSGYTF. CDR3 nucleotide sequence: TGTGCCAGCACACACCTCTCCGGCTACACCTTC.

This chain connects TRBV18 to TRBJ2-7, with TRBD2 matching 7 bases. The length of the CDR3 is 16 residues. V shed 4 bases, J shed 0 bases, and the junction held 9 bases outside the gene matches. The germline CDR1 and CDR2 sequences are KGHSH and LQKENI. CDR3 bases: TGTGCCAGCTCACTGACGGGGGGAGGGAGCTCCTACGAGCAGTACTTC. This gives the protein CASSLTGGGSSYEQYF.

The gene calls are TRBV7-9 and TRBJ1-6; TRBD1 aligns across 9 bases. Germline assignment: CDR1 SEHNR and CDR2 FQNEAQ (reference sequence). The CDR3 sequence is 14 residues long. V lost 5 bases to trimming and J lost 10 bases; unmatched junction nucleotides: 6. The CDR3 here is CASSRGQGQSPLHF. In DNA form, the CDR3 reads TGTGCCAGCAGCCGCGGACAGGGGCAATCACCCCTCCACTTT.

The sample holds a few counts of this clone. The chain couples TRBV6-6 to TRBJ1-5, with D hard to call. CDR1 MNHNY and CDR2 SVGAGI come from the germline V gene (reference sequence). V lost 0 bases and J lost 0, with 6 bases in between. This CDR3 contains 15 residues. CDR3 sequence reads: CASSYSPNSNQPQHF. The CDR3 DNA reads TGTGCCAGCAGTTACTCTCCCAATAGCAATCAGCCCCAGCATTTT.

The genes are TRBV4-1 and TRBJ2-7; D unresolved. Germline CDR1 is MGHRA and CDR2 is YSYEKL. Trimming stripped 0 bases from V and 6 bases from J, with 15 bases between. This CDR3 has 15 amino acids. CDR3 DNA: TGCGCCAGCAGCCAAGAATGGCGGTTGCCTGCCGAGCAGTACTTC. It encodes CASSQEWRLPAEQYF.

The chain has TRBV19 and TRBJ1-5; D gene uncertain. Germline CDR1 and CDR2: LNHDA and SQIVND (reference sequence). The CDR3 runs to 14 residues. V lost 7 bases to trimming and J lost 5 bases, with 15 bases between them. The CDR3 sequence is CASTLGGVYQPQHF. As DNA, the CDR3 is TGTGCCAGTACCCTAGGCGGGGTCTATCAGCCCCAGCATTTT.

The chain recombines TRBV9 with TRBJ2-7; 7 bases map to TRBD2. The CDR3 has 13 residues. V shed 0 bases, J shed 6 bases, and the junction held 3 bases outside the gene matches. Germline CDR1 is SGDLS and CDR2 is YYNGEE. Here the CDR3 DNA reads TGTGCCAGCAGCGTAGTTGGGGGGGGCGAGCAGTACTTC. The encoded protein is CASSVVGGGEQYF.

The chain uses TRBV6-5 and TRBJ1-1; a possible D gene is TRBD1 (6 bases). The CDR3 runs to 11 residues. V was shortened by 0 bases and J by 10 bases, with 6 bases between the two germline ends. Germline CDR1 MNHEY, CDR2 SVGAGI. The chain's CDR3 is CASSYSGGAFF. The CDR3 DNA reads TGTGCCAGCAGTTACTCAGGGGGAGCTTTCTTT.

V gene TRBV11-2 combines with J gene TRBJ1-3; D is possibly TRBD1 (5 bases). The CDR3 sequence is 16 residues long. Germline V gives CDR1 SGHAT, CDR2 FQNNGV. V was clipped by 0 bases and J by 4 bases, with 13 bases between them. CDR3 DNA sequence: TGTGCCAGCAGCTTAGATCAGGGTGGAACGGGAAACACCATATATTTT. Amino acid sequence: CASSLDQGGTGNTIYF.

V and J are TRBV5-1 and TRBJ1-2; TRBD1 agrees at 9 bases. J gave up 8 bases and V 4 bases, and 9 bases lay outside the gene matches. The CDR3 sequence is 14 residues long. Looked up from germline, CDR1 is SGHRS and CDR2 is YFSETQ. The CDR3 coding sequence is TGCGCCAGCAGCGCAAACACCGACAGGGGGGGCTACACCTTC. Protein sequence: CASSANTDRGGYTF.

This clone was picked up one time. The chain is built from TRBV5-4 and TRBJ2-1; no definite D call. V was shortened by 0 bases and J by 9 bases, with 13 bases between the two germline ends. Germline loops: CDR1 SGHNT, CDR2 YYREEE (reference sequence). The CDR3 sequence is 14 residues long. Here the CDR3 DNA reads TGTGCCAGCAGCTTGGCCTCTAGGCCGGGTGAGCAGTTCTTC. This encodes CASSLASRPGEQFF.

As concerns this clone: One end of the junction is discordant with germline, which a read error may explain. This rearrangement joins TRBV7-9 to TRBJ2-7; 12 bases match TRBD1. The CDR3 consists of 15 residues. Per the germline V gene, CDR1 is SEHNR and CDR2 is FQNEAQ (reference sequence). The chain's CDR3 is CSSSPGTGGRYEQYF. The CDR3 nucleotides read TGTTCCAGCAGCCCCGGGACAGGGGGCCGGTACGAGCAGTACTTC.

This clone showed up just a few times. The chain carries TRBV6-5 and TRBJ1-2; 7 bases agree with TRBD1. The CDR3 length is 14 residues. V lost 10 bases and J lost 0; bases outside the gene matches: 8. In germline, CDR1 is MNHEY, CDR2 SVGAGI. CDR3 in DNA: TGTGCCACCGGAGGACAGGACGCTAACTATGGCTACACCTTC. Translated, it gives CATGGQDANYGYTF.

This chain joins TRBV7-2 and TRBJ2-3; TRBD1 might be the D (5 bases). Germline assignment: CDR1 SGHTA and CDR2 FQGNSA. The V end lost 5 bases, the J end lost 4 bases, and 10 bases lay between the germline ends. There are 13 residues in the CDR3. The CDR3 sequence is CASSRQTSDTQYF. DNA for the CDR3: TGTGCCAGCAGCAGACAGACCTCAGATACGCAGTATTTT.

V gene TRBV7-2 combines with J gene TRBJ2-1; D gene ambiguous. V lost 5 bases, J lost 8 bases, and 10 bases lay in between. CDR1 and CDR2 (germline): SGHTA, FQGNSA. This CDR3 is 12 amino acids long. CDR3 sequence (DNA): TGTGCCAGCAGCCTAAGTATGTATGAGCAGTTCTTC. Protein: CASSLSMYEQFF.

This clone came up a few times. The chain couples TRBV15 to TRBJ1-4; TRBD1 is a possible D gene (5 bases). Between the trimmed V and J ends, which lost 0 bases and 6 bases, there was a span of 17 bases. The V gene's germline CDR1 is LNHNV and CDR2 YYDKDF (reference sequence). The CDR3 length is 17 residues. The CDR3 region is CATSRDSGGEKDEKLFF. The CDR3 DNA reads TGTGCCACCAGCAGAGATAGTGGAGGGGAGAAGGATGAAAAACTGTTTTTT.

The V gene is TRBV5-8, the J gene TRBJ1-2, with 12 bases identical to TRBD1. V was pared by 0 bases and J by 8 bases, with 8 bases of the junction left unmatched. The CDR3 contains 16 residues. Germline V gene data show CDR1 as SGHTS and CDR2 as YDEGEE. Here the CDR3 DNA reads TGTGCCAGCAGCTTGGGGACCGGGACAGGGGGCCGAGGCTACACCTTC. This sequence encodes CASSLGTGTGGRGYTF.

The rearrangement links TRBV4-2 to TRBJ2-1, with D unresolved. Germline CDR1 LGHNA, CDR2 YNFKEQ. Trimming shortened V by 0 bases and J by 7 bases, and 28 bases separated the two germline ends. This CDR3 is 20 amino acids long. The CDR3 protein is CASSQDTREWWAKGVNEQFF. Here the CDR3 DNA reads TGTGCCAGCAGCCAAGATACTCGCGAGTGGTGGGCAAAAGGCGTTAATGAGCAGTTCTTC.